This T cell receptor (beta chain) was captured in a study of T cell repertoires in cytomegalovirus infection. Study in general: CMV epitopes, recently identified HLA-C-restricted and well-studied HLA-B-restricted, were used. The public TCR beta signatures pointed to both CMV infection and matching HLA type. Findings and caveats of the study: Cumulative public TCR beta family frequency identified CMV carriers with the relevant HLA. The study found HLA-C-restricted CMV-specific TCR beta clonotypes dominating the ex vivo response.

TCRdb called the reads again in MiXCR, with one record for every CDR3 protein. Found here are about 360,000 distinct CDR3 sequences, just under 35% of them singletons; the top ten hold roughly 13%. To note about this clonotype: Its antigen is unknown.

The CDR3 has 12 residues. Germline V CDR1 and CDR2: MNHNS, SASEGT. The germline V and J ends were trimmed by 10 bases and 1 base, with 9 bases remaining between them. This TCR derives from a human donor in good health (CMV status not recorded). Some clones in this sample may be carry-over from other donors' samples. This sample comprised cultured PBMCs, obtained from culture after CMV antigen stimulation. The chain is built from TRBV6-1 and TRBJ2-3; the D is unclear. CDR3 DNA: TGTGCCATCAGACTTGGCACAGATACGCAGTATTTT. Amino acids: CAIRLGTDTQYF.